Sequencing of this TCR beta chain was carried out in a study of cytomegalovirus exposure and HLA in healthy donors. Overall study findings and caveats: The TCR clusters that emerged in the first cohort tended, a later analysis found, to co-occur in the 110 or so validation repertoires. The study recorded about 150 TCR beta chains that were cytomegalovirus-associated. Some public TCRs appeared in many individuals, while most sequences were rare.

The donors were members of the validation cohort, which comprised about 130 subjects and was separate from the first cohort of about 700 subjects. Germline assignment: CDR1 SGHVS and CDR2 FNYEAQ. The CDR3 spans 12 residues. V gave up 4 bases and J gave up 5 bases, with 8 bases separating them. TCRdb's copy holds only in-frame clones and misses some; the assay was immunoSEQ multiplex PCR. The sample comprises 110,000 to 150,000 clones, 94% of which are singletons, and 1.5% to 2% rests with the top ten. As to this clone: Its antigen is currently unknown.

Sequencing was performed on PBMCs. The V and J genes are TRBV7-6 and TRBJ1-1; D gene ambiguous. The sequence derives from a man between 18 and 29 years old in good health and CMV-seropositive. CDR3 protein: CASSSPGTEAFF. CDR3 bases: TGTGCCAGCAGCTCCCCCGGGACTGAAGCTTTCTTT.